This TCR beta chain was retrieved from a study of T cell repertoires in cytomegalovirus infection. Study-wide context: A matching HLA type, together with CMV infection, was signaled by public TCR beta signatures. Study-wide points: There were HLA-C-restricted CMV-specific TCR beta clonotypes dominating the ex vivo response. People with CMV and the relevant HLA were identified by cumulative public TCR beta family frequency.

The V gene lost 5 bases and the J gene lost 4 bases, with 15 bases spanning the gap. CDR3 length: 15 residues. Germline values: CDR1 SGHTA, CDR2 FQGNSA. This clonotype was counted many times. What it binds is unknown. TCRdb recomputed calls from the reads with MiXCR, one row per CDR3 protein. Of about 250,000 distinct CDR3 sequences detected, approximately 13% appear once; the ten largest clones hold 1.5% to 2%. This receptor was identified in a human donor in good health (CMV status not recorded). Some clones in this sample may be carry-over from other donors' samples. The gene calls are TRBV7-2 and TRBJ1-3; D perhaps matches TRBD1 (6 bases). The material sequenced was PBMCs. The CDR3 DNA sequence: TGTGCCAGCAGCCGAGGAGGGGGAGACGGAAACACCATATATTTT. As protein: CASSRGGGDGNTIYF. Full variable domain (remainder filled in from reference TRBV7-2 and TRBJ1-3): GAGVSQSPSNKVTEKGKDVELRCDPISGHTALYWYRQSLGQGLEFLIYFQGNSAPDKSGLPSDRFSAERTGGSVSTLTIQRTQQEDSAVYLCASSRGGGDGNTIYFGEGSWLTVV.